This paragraph reports one T cell receptor (beta chain). This sample was included in a study of blood T cell repertoires in COVID-19. Study as a whole: Acute-phase and convalescent COVID-19 samples originated in the United States, Italy and Spain.

CDR1 SNHLY and CDR2 FYNNEI come from the germline V gene. The J segment lost 2 bases and the V segment lost 1 base, leaving 2 bases of the junction unmatched. The CDR3 is 15 amino acids. Profiled with immunoSEQ multiplex PCR; TCRdb holds only in-frame clones, not every one. The sample contains fewer than 300,000 clones, around 90% of which appear only once. The sample comprised PBMCs or T cells enriched from blood (not recorded which). This clonotype was sampled from a woman in her twenties or thirties who had recovered from COVID-19. The chain uses TRBV2 and TRBJ2-4, with 7 bases identical to TRBD1. As DNA, the CDR3 is TGTGCCAGCAGTGAAGGACAGGGTTCCAAAAACATTCAGTACTTC. This translates into CASSEGQGSKNIQYF.